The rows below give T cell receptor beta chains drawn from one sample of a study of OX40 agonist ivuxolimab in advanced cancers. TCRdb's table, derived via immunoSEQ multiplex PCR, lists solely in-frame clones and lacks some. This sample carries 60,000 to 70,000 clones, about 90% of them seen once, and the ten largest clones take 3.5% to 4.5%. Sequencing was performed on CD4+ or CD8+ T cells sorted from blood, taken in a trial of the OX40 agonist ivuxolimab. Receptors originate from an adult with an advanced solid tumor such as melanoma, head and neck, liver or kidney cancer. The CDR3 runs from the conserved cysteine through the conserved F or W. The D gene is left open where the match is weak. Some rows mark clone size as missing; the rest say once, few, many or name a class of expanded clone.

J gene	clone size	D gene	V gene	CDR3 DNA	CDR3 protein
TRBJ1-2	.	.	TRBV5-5	TGTGCCAGCAGCTTGGGTCAGGGGTTTGGCTACACCTTC	CASSLGQGFGYTF
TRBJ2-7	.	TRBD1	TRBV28	TGTGCCAGCAAAGGGACAGGGTCGCGTGAGCAGTACTTC	CASKGTGSREQYF
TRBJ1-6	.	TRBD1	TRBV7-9	TGTGCCAGCAGCCAAATTATAGGGGGCACCAATTCACCCCTCCACTTT	CASSQIIGGTNSPLHF
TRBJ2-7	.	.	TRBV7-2	TGTGCCAGCAGCTTAGGGTCAGCCGATGAGCAGTACTTC	CASSLGSADEQYF
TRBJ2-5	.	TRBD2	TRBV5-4	TGTGCCAGCAGCTTTGGACTAGAAGAGACCCAGTACTTC	CASSFGLEETQYF
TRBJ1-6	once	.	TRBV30	TGTGCCTGGAGGGTCTGGGGAAATTCACCCCTCCACTTT	CAWRVWGNSPLHF
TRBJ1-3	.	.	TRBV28	TGTGCCAGCAGTTTTGGGAGCCCTGGAAACACCATATATTTT	CASSFGSPGNTIYF
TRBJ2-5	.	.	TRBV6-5	TGTGCCATCTCCGCCGGCGAGACCCAGTACTTC	CAISAGETQYF
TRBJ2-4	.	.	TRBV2	TGTGCCAGCAGTGAGACCATTCAGTACTTC	CASSETIQYF
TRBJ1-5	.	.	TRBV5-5	TGTGCCAGCAGCTCCCACCCGGACTTCAGTGGTCAGCCCCAGCATTTT	CASSSHPDFSGQPQHF
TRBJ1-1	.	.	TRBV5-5	TGTGCAACGATGGGCCAGAGTACGATGAACACTGAAGCTTTCTTT	CATMGQSTMNTEAFF
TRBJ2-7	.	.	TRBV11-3	TGTGCCAGCAGCTTAGCGCGTAGCTGGTACGAGCAGTACTTC	CASSLARSWYEQYF
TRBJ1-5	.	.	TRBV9	TGTGCCAGCAGCGAGGGACATAGCAATCAGCCCCAGCATTTT	CASSEGHSNQPQHF
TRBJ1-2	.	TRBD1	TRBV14	TGTGCCAGCAGCCAAGATATAGGGACAGACCATATCTATGGCTACACCTTC	CASSQDIGTDHIYGYTF
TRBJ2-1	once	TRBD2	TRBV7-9	TGTGCCAGCAGCTTTAGACTAGCGGGGGGTAACAATGAGCAGTTCTTC	CASSFRLAGGNNEQFF
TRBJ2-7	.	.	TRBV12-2	TGTGCAAGTCGTTCTGACAGATTATACGAGCAGTACTTC	CASRSDRLYEQYF
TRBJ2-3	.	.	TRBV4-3	TGCGCCAGCAGCCAAGAACCGGGGGTGACTAGCACAGATACGCAGTATTTT	CASSQEPGVTSTDTQYF
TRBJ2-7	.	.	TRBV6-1	TGTGCCAGCAGTGAAGCGGGGTACGAGCAGTACTTC	CASSEAGYEQYF
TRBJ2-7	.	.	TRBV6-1	TGTGCCAGCAGTGAATTGGGGGATCTCTACGAGCAGTACTTC	CASSELGDLYEQYF
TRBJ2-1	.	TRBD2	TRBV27	TGTGCCAGCGGCCAAGGGAACAGCGGGGGGCTCTACAATGAGCAGTTCTTC	CASGQGNSGGLYNEQFF
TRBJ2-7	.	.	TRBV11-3	TGTGCCAGCAGCCCCGTTGGGCCAGGGATCCACGAGCAGTACTTC	CASSPVGPGIHEQYF
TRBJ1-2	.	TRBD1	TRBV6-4	TGTGCCAGCAGTGGGGAGCCCGGGACAGGCTATGGCTACACCTTC	CASSGEPGTGYGYTF
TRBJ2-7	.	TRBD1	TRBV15	TGTGCCACCAGTAGGGACAGACAAAGCGGGCAGTACTTC	CATSRDRQSGQYF
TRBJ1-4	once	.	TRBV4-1	TGCGCCAGCAGCCAAGTGGGGGGGAATGAAAAACTGTTTTTT	CASSQVGGNEKLFF
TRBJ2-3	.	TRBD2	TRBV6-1	TGTGCCAGCATTCGGGAGGGCACAGATACGCAGTATTTT	CASIREGTDTQYF
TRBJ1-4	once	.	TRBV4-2	TGTGCCAGCAGCCAAGGGGCCGGGGGTGGTGAAAAACTGTTTTTT	CASSQGAGGGEKLFF
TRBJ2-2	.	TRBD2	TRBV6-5	TGTGCCAGCAGGAAGGGAGGGGCCGGGGAGCTGTTTTTT	CASRKGGAGELFF
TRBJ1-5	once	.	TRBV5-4	TGTGCCAGCAGCGGAACTAGCAATCAGCCCCAGCATTTT	CASSGTSNQPQHF
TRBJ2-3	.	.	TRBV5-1	TGCGCCAGCGGCATGGGGGGCCTATCAGATACGCAGTATTTT	CASGMGGLSDTQYF
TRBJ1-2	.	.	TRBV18	TGTGCCAGCTCCGGGGGTCGCGGGGAAAACTATGGCTACACCTTC	CASSGGRGENYGYTF
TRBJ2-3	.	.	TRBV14	TGTGCCAGCAGCCAAGTAGGCTTCCTCCCCCTAAACAACAACGGCCCTAGCACAGATACGCAGTATTTT	CASSQVGFLPLNNNGPSTDTQYF
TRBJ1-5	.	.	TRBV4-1	TGCGCCAGCAGCCAAGGTCTTAAACTTTATAGCAATCAGCCCCAGCATTTT	CASSQGLKLYSNQPQHF
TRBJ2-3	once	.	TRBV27	TGTGCCAGCAGTTTCAGGGCTAGCGGCACAGATACGCAGTATTTT	CASSFRASGTDTQYF
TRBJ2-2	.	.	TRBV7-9	TGTGCCAGCAGCCTGGAGCGGACAGTACCGCGGAACACCGGGGAGCTGTTTTTT	CASSLERTVPRNTGELFF
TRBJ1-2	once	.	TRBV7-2	TGTGCCAGCAGCTTACAACAGGGCGGCTATGGCTACACCTTC	CASSLQQGGYGYTF
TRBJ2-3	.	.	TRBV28	TGTGCCAGCAGTTCTTCCGGGTATACGCAGTATTTT	CASSSSGYTQYF
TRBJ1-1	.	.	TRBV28	TGTGCCAGCAGTTTAATGGGCACTGAAGCTTTCTTT	CASSLMGTEAFF
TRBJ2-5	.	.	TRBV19	TGTGCCAGTAGTCCCCTCGGCCGTGCCCGGTCCCAAGAGACCCAGTACTTC	CASSPLGRARSQETQYF
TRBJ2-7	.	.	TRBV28	TGTGCCAGCAGTGACGCAAGGGCAGCCAGGAGCTACGAGCAGTACTTC	CASSDARAARSYEQYF
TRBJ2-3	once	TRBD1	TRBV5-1	TGCGCCAGCAGGCCGGGACAGGGGGTTCCCTGGACAGATACGCAGTATTTT	CASRPGQGVPWTDTQYF
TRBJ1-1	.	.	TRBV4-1	TGCGCCAGCAGCCTGGGACACTCGAACACTGAAGCTTTCTTT	CASSLGHSNTEAFF
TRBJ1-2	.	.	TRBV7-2	TGTGCCAGCAGCCTGGGGGGCGGCTATGGCTACACCTTC	CASSLGGGYGYTF
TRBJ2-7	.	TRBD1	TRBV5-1	TGCGCCAGCAGCCCTACCGCGGGACAGGGATTCCACGAGCAGTACTTC	CASSPTAGQGFHEQYF
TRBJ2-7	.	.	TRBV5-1	TGCGCCAGCAGCGCCGGGACGGAGTCCTACGAGCAGTACTTC	CASSAGTESYEQYF
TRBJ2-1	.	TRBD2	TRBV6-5	TGTGCCAGCAGTTACTCCCTAGCGGTCACCCTAAATGAGCAGTTCTTC	CASSYSLAVTLNEQFF